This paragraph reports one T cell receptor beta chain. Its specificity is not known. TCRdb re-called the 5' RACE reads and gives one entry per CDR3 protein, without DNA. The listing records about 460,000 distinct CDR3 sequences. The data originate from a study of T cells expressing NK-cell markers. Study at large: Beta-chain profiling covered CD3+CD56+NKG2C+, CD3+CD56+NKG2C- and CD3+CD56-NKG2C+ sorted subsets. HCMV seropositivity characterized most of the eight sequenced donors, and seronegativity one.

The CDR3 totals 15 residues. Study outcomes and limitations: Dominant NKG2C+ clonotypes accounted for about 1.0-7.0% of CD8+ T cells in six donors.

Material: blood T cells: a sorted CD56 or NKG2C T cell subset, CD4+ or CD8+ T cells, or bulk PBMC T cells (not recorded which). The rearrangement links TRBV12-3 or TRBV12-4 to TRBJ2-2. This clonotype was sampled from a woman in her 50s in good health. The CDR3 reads CASSLASRVTGELFF.